The 30 T cell receptor beta chains in this list originate from one sample, sequenced in a study of blood T cells in healthy people across ages (dated by TCRdb to the mid-2010s). Library preparation used 5' RACE. The reads were generated on an Illumina HiSeq 2500. A second roughly 6 to 12 cycle PCR used a sample-barcoded 5' primer and a J-beta primer mix. TCRdb ran its own pipeline on the public reads, namely fastp trimming at Q25 and MiXCR clone calling, and kept in-frame beta chains. Entries that share a CDR3 protein sequence are merged under the most common genes and DNA. The sample contains some 800,000 distinct CDR3 sequences, roughly 25% of them found a single time. The top ten constitute approximately 4% of the sample. These same records also appear under a second study, on T cells of mothers and their children.

Sequencing input: blood. The receptors were gathered from a boy between 10 and 17 years old in good health.

The chain employs TRBV6-2 or TRBV6-3 and TRBJ2-5, with TRBD2 matching 10 bases. V lost 0 bases and J lost 0; bases outside the gene matches: 10. This CDR3 is built from 19 residues. Germline V lookup: CDR1 MNHEY, CDR2 SVGEGT. In DNA, the CDR3 is TGTGCCAGCAGTTACTCTCTCCTAGCGGGGGCTTCGTACCAAGAGACCCAGTACTTC. This sequence encodes CASSYSLLAGASYQETQYF.

The gene calls are TRBV7-2 and TRBJ2-1; 8 nucleotides line up with TRBD2. Germline V gene data show CDR1 as SGHTA and CDR2 as FQGNSA. V dropped 3 bases and J dropped 4; count of bases not matched to a gene: 2. The CDR3 spans 14 residues. The CDR3 here is CASSFLAGYNEQFF. The CDR3 DNA reads TGTGCCAGCAGCTTCTTAGCGGGGTACAATGAGCAGTTCTTC.

The rearrangement uses TRBV20-1 and TRBJ2-3; 7 bases fit TRBD2. The ends lost 1 base at V and 1 base at J; junction bases unmatched: 5. Germline CDR1 reads DFQATT; CDR2 reads SNEGSKA (reference sequence). CDR3 length: 15 residues. CDR3 nucleotides: TGCAGTGCTAGAGCACTAGCGCTAGGCACAGATACGCAGTATTTT. Residues: CSARALALGTDTQYF.

V and J are TRBV21-1 and TRBJ2-6; no check of the table's D call, TRBD1, against the DNA was made. TRBV21-1 is a listed pseudogene. This CDR3 comprises 19 residues. The CDR3 loop is CASSSYRDRGLSGANVLTF. The CDR3 region has the DNA TGTGCCAGCAGTTCTTACCGGGACAGGGGGCTCTCTGGGGCCAACGTCCTGACTTTC.

This clonotype was counted only a few times. V and J are TRBV13 and TRBJ2-5; D might be TRBD2 (6 bases). The CDR3 runs to 14 residues. From germline, CDR1 is PRHDT and CDR2 FYEKMQ (reference sequence). Trimming took 5 bases from V and 5 from J, leaving 15 bases between them. Here the CDR3 reads CASSNWAGGETQYF. CDR3 DNA: TGTGCCAGCAGCAATTGGGCCGGAGGGGAGACCCAGTACTTC.

The chain has TRBV28 and TRBJ2-5; no clear D gene. Germline loops: CDR1 MDHEN, CDR2 SYDVKM. The CDR3 consists of 10 residues. Deletions cut 5 bases from V and 12 bases from J, with 10 bases between. The DNA of the CDR3 is TGTGCCAGCAGTGGGTCCCTAAAGTACTTC. It codes for CASSGSLKYF.

This clonotype was counted many times. The J gene is TRBJ2-7, the V gene TRBV29-1; D unclear. CDR3 length: 13 residues. Germline assignment: CDR1 SQVTM and CDR2 ANQGSEA. With 3 bases removed from V and 0 bases from J, the gap between germline ends came to 9 bases. CDR3 amino acids: CSVDDGRSYEQYF. The CDR3 region has the DNA TGCAGCGTTGACGATGGACGCTCCTACGAGCAGTACTTC.

This clonotype was detected a few times. CDR3 amino acids: CASSLGDEKLFF. CDR3 coding DNA: TGTGCCAGCAGCTTAGGGGATGAAAAACTGTTTTTT. The chain recombines TRBV7-9 with TRBJ1-4, with no clear D. Germline V gene data show CDR1 as SEHNR and CDR2 as FQNEAQ (reference sequence). The CDR3 is 12 residues long. V lost 1 base to trimming and J lost 6 bases, with 3 bases between them.

About this clonotype: The junction departs from the called germline gene at one end, perhaps through a read error. The J gene is TRBJ2-3, the V gene TRBV5-1; 8 bases fit TRBD2. Germline CDR1 and CDR2: SGHRS and YFSETQ. This CDR3 region has 16 residues. The CDR3 sequence: CPSSGDSGNQGDTQYF. The CDR3 bases are TGCCCCAGCAGCGGAGATAGCGGGAATCAGGGAGATACGCAGTATTTT.

The chain combines TRBV12-3 or TRBV12-4 with TRBJ1-2; D call uncertain. The CDR3 covers 13 residues. Trimming stripped 3 bases from V and 8 bases from J, with 13 bases between. The CDR3 loop reads CASSLGRLNGYTF. DNA of the CDR3: TGTGCCAGCAGTTTGGGGAGGTTGAACGGCTACACCTTC.

This clonotype was counted between two and nine times. The CDR3 protein is CASSQEDAGAEAFF. In DNA form, the CDR3 reads TGCGCCAGCAGCCAAGAGGATGCAGGGGCGGAAGCTTTCTTT. This rearrangement joins TRBV4-3 to TRBJ1-1; maybe TRBD1 (6 bases). Germline loops: CDR1 LGHNA, CDR2 YSLEER. The V end lost 0 bases, the J end lost 8 bases, and 13 bases lay between the germline ends. The CDR3 loop spans 14 amino acids.

The CDR3 DNA sequence: TGTGCCAGCAGCCAAGACACTAGAAACACTGAAGCTTTCTTT. It translates to CASSQDTRNTEAFF. The chain is built from TRBV3-1 and TRBJ1-1; D is ambiguous. The CDR3 is made up of 14 amino acids. Germline lookup yields CDR1 LGHDT and CDR2 YNNKEL (reference sequence). The V and J ends lost 0 bases and 2 bases respectively, with 7 bases between them.

The J gene is TRBJ1-2, the V gene TRBV3-1; TRBD1 might be the D (5 bases). V lost 0 bases and J lost 8, with 7 bases in between. The germline gives CDR1 LGHDT, CDR2 YNNKEL (reference sequence). CDR3 length: 12 residues. The CDR3 protein is CASSQDGGGYTF. DNA for the CDR3: TGTGCCAGCAGCCAAGATGGGGGAGGCTACACCTTC. Full variable domain (outside the CDR3, taken from reference TRBV3-1 and TRBJ1-2): DTAVSQTPKYLVTQMGNDKSIKCEQNLGHDTMYWYKQDSKKFLKIMFSYNNKELIINETVPNRFSPKSPDKAHLNLHINSLELGDSAVYFCASSQDGGGYTFGSGTRLTVV.

The rearrangement uses TRBV14 and TRBJ1-5; D remains unclear. V was clipped by 4 bases and J by 4 bases, with 5 bases between them. The CDR3 is made up of 12 amino acids. The germline CDR1 and CDR2 sequences are SGHDN and FVKESK. The CDR3 bases are TGTGCCAGCAGCCGGATGAATCAGCCCCAGCATTTT. The encoded protein is CASSRMNQPQHF.

The CDR3 region is CASSKQGLSGANVLTF. CDR3 DNA sequence: TGTGCCAGCAGTAAACAGGGGCTCTCTGGGGCCAACGTCCTGACTTTC. V gene TRBV6-2 or TRBV6-3 combines with J gene TRBJ2-6; TRBD1 matches at 7 bases. Germline V lookup: CDR1 MNHEY, CDR2 SVGEGT. The CDR3 length is 16 residues. V trimming: 5 bases; J trimming: 0 bases; junction bases outside the gene matches: 4.

The sample holds many counts of this clonotype. The chain uses TRBV10-3 and TRBJ1-5; D gene uncertain. CDR1 is ENHRY and CDR2 is SYGVKD in the germline V gene. The CDR3 extends over 14 amino acids. V lost 3 bases to trimming and J lost 3 bases, with 9 bases between them. CDR3 DNA: TGTGCCATCAGTGATTGGGATCTCAATCAGCCCCAGCATTTT. As protein: CAISDWDLNQPQHF.

This clonotype was seen a handful of times. The chain links TRBV20-1 to TRBJ2-5; TRBD1 might be the D (5 bases). The better agreement between TRBJ2-1 and the DNA end casts doubt on the J call. The CDR3 is 13 amino acids. The germline V gene has CDR1 DFQATT and CDR2 SNEGSKA (reference sequence). CDR3 in DNA: TGCAGTGGTACAGGCCGTACCTACAATGAGCAGTTCTTC. Translating gives CSGTGRTYNEQFF.

This chain connects TRBV11-2 to TRBJ2-5; D is undetermined. Germline V gene data show CDR1 as SGHAT and CDR2 as FQNNGV. V lost 5 bases and J 0 bases, leaving 10 bases between the germline ends. This CDR3 contains 14 residues. The CDR3 reads CASSREVYQETQYF. CDR3 DNA: TGTGCCAGCAGCCGCGAAGTGTACCAAGAGACCCAGTACTTC.

The rearrangement uses TRBV14 and TRBJ2-1; 7 bases align to TRBD2. Germline assignment: CDR1 SGHDN and CDR2 FVKESK. The CDR3 contains 13 residues. The trim removed 6 bases at V and 5 bases at J, leaving 4 bases unmatched. The CDR3 nucleotides are TGTGCCAGCAGGGGGACTATCAACAATGAGCAGTTCTTC. Translated: CASRGTINNEQFF.

J is TRBJ1-2 and V is TRBV28, with D perhaps TRBD1 (5 bases). The V end lost 1 base, the J end lost 1 base, and 10 bases lay between the germline ends. Germline assignment: CDR1 MDHEN and CDR2 SYDVKM. The CDR3 spans 15 residues. The chain's CDR3 is CASSLFPGLNYGYTF. CDR3 DNA: TGTGCCAGCAGTTTATTTCCAGGGCTTAACTATGGCTACACCTTC.

The rearrangement uses TRBV28 and TRBJ2-1, with a tentative D call TRBD2 (5 bases). The J call may be mistaken, given a closer DNA end match to TRBJ2-7. The germline V gene encodes CDR1 MDHEN and CDR2 SYDVKM. This CDR3 is built from 14 residues. The CDR3 DNA is TGTGCCAGCAGTTTCCCGGGGTCTTTGTTAGAGCAGTACTTC. Protein product: CASSFPGSLLEQYF.

This chain joins TRBV7-2 and TRBJ1-5; D not certain. V was pared by 1 base and J by 9 bases, with 16 bases between. The CDR3 consists of 15 residues. CDR1 is SGHTA, CDR2 FQGNSA, per germline. The CDR3 sequence is CASSLVLTGPPPQHF. For the CDR3, the DNA is TGTGCCAGCAGCTTAGTGCTCACTGGGCCTCCGCCCCAGCATTTT.

This clonotype was observed many times. The gene calls are TRBV5-1 and TRBJ2-5; D unclear. Per germline, CDR1 SGHRS and CDR2 YFSETQ. This CDR3 has 13 amino acids. The ends were cut back, 2 bases at V and 4 bases at J, with 9 bases in the middle. CDR3 nucleotides: TGCGCCAGCAGCTTAAGGGTGGGAGAGACCCAGTACTTC. Protein sequence: CASSLRVGETQYF.

The rearrangement joins TRBV5-1 to TRBJ2-5; D not resolved. This CDR3 contains 13 residues. Germline-derived CDR1 and CDR2 are SGHRS and YFSETQ. The V end was cut by 0 bases, the J end by 3 bases, with 6 bases between. CDR3 nucleotides: TGCGCCAGCAGCTTGGAGTTCAAAGAGACCCAGTACTTC. Residues: CASSLEFKETQYF.

This clonotype was counted only a few times. The chain links TRBV5-1 to TRBJ2-5, with a possible D match to TRBD2 (6 bases). CDR1 and CDR2 (germline): SGHRS, YFSETQ. This CDR3 region has 13 residues. The V end lost 4 bases, the J end lost 3 bases, and 10 bases lay between the germline ends. CDR3 region: CASSDGGKETQYF. The CDR3 nucleotides are TGCGCCAGCAGCGACGGGGGAAAAGAGACCCAGTACTTC.

This chain uses TRBV3-1 with TRBJ2-1, with D possibly being TRBD1 or TRBD2 (5 bases each). Germline V CDR1 and CDR2: LGHDT, YNNKEL (reference sequence). The V and J ends lost 7 bases and 0 bases respectively, with 19 bases between them. The CDR3 sequence is 17 residues long. CDR3 sequence reads: CASNLEGRNNSYNEQFF. The CDR3 DNA reads TGTGCCAGCAACCTCGAGGGACGAAACAACTCCTACAATGAGCAGTTCTTC.

The rearrangement links TRBV2 to TRBJ1-5; D is possibly TRBD1 (5 bases). Germline V lookup: CDR1 SNHLY, CDR2 FYNNEI. The germline V and J ends were trimmed by 2 bases and 4 bases, with 15 bases remaining between them. This CDR3 is 16 amino acids long. CDR3 sequence reads: CASSEPGRASNQPQHF. The CDR3 bases are TGTGCCAGCAGTGAACCCGGCAGGGCCTCAAATCAGCCCCAGCATTTT.

This clonotype was seen more than once but under ten times. The gene calls are TRBV10-3 and TRBJ1-1; possible D gene TRBD1, 5 bases. Germline CDR1 and CDR2: ENHRY and SYGVKD. Trimming left V 7 bases short and J 2 bases short, with 11 bases between. This CDR3 spans 13 amino acids. CDR3 DNA sequence: TGTGCCATCAAGGGGACGGAAAACACTGAAGCTTTCTTT. Translating it yields CAIKGTENTEAFF.

The chain employs TRBV5-8 and TRBJ2-5; either TRBD1 or TRBD2 may fit D (5 bases each). Looked up from germline, CDR1 is SGHTS and CDR2 is YDEGEE. V lost 6 bases to trimming and J lost 2 bases, with 14 bases between them. The CDR3 has 14 amino acids. CDR3 amino acids: CASTTWGLQETQYF. CDR3 bases: TGTGCCAGCACCACTTGGGGGTTACAAGAGACCCAGTACTTC.

As to this clonotype: Germline and junction disagree at one end, which may indicate a read error. The gene calls are TRBV7-2 and TRBJ2-1; D is unresolved. The CDR3 is 14 residues long. Germline V gene lookup returns CDR1 SGHTA and CDR2 FQGNSA. The CDR3 spells CASSLEISHNEQFF. DNA of the CDR3: TGTGCCAGCAGCTTAGAAATCTCCCACAATGAGCAGTTCTTC.